A selection of T cell receptor beta chains follows, all from one sample in a study of cytomegalovirus exposure and HLA in healthy donors. Repertoires were generated with immunoSEQ multiplex PCR, while TCRdb's copy carries only in-frame clones and drops some. This sample has 150,000 to 200,000 clones, with around 80% found just once. The sequenced sample consisted of PBMCs. The source is a man aged 35 to 55 in good health and CMV-seropositive. Both conserved end residues are part of each CDR3. Fields, in order: V gene, clone size, D gene, J gene, CDR3 protein, CDR3 DNA. D genes are given only for firm matches. Not every row has a clone size; where given, it reads once, few, many or a size class.

TRBV30,NA,NA,TRBJ1-1,CAWSLTMNTEAFF,TGTGCCTGGAGCCTTACTATGAACACTGAAGCTTTCTTT
TRBV7-6,NA,TRBD1,TRBJ2-2,CASSEYPGQGIWAGELFF,TGTGCCAGCAGCGAATATCCGGGACAGGGAATCTGGGCCGGGGAGCTGTTTTTT
TRBV27,once,NA,TRBJ1-2,CASSLDSNYGYTF,TGTGCCAGCAGTTTGGACAGTAACTATGGCTACACCTTC
TRBV9,once,NA,TRBJ2-2,CASSVQVGGPIGELFF,TGTGCCAGCAGCGTCCAAGTGGGGGGGCCAATCGGGGAGCTGTTTTTT
TRBV19,NA,NA,TRBJ1-1,CASSPQREKPEAFF,TGTGCCAGTAGCCCCCAGAGGGAGAAGCCTGAAGCTTTCTTT
TRBV10-3,NA,TRBD2,TRBJ2-3,CAISEVAGGSSTDTQYF,TGTGCCATCAGTGAGGTAGCGGGGGGATCTAGCACAGATACGCAGTATTTT
TRBV29-1,NA,NA,TRBJ2-6,CSVGAGSGANVLTF,TGCAGCGTTGGGGCAGGCTCTGGGGCCAACGTCCTGACTTTC
TRBV28,NA,NA,TRBJ2-7,CASRQHAYEQYF,TGTGCCAGCAGACAGCACGCCTACGAGCAGTACTTC
TRBV20-1,NA,NA,TRBJ1-4,CSAREGEKLFF,TGCAGTGCTAGAGAGGGCGAAAAACTGTTTTTT
TRBV19,NA,TRBD1,TRBJ1-4,CASSTRDRGNEKLFF,TGTGCCAGTAGTACCCGGGACAGGGGTAATGAAAAACTGTTTTTT
TRBV19,NA,TRBD1,TRBJ2-7,CASSIGTGSEQYF,TGTGCCAGTAGTATCGGGACAGGGAGCGAGCAGTACTTC
TRBV7-2,NA,NA,TRBJ1-2,CASSLDPGNYGYTF,TGTGCCAGCAGCTTAGACCCCGGGAACTATGGCTACACCTTC
TRBV4-2,NA,NA,TRBJ2-5,CASSQGSGLQETQYF,TGTGCCAGCAGCCAAGGGTCGGGACTCCAAGAGACCCAGTACTTC
TRBV6-5,NA,NA,TRBJ1-2,CASSYHQGPNYGYTF,TGTGCCAGCAGTTACCATCAGGGCCCTAACTATGGCTACACCTTC
TRBV18,NA,NA,TRBJ1-1,CASSPPTVNTEAFF,TGTGCCAGCTCACCACCCACGGTGAACACTGAAGCTTTCTTT
TRBV19,NA,TRBD2,TRBJ2-1,CASSDGGGALVEQFF,TGTGCCAGTAGTGACGGCGGGGGGGCATTAGTTGAGCAGTTCTTC
TRBV7-9,NA,NA,TRBJ2-7,CASSLAAEAREQYF,TGTGCCAGCAGCTTAGCGGCGGAGGCTCGCGAGCAGTACTTC
TRBV5-1,NA,NA,TRBJ2-7,CASSAGVSYEQYF,TGCGCCAGCAGCGCAGGGGTATCCTACGAGCAGTACTTC
TRBV15,NA,NA,TRBJ1-5,CATSRRSGNQPQHF,TGTGCCACCAGCAGGCGGTCGGGCAATCAGCCCCAGCATTTT
TRBV30,NA,TRBD2,TRBJ2-5,CAWTSGGETQYF,TGTGCCTGGACTAGCGGGGGGGAGACCCAGTACTTC
TRBV13,NA,NA,TRBJ2-1,CAPAGSQEQFF,TGTGCCCCCGCGGGGAGCCAGGAGCAGTTCTTC
TRBV13,NA,NA,TRBJ1-2,CASSSWTENYGYTF,TGTGCCAGCAGCTCTTGGACAGAAAACTATGGCTACACCTTC
TRBV6-5,NA,TRBD1,TRBJ2-7,CASSYAGTGADEQYF,TGTGCCAGCAGTTACGCCGGGACAGGGGCGGACGAGCAGTACTTC
TRBV9,few,NA,TRBJ2-1,CASSTRTQGEQFF,TGTGCCAGCAGCACCCGGACACAGGGAGAGCAGTTCTTC
TRBV5-5,NA,TRBD2,TRBJ2-7,CASSRGGLGKSYEQYF,TGTGCCAGCAGCCGGGGGGGTCTGGGAAAATCCTACGAGCAGTACTTC
TRBV6-1,NA,NA,TRBJ2-7,CASSPSGTYEQYF,TGTGCCAGCAGCCCGTCAGGGACCTACGAGCAGTACTTC
TRBV9,NA,NA,TRBJ2-2,CASSAAPGTGELFF,TGTGCCAGCAGCGCCGCTCCAGGAACCGGGGAGCTGTTTTTT
TRBV7-3,NA,TRBD1,TRBJ1-1,CASSLDRASTEAFF,TGTGCCAGCAGCTTAGACAGGGCGTCCACTGAAGCTTTCTTT